What follows are 5 T cell receptor beta chains derived from one specimen sequenced in a study of identical twins. TCRdb used MiXCR to reprocess the 5' RACE reads, holding one entry per CDR3 protein. The sample has roughly 770,000 distinct CDR3 sequences, 15% to 20% seen once. This same sample was also taken into another study, of T cells expressing NK-cell markers.

Material for sequencing was PBMCs. Source of these receptors: a woman between 18 and 29 years old in good health.

This clonotype was seen more than once but under ten times. J is TRBJ2-5 and V is TRBV6-1, with D perhaps matching TRBD1 (5 bases). Germline-derived CDR1 and CDR2 are MNHNS and SASEGT. CDR3 size: 17 residues. V was pared by 6 bases and J by 1 base, with 21 bases between. The CDR3 DNA follows: TGTGCCAGCAGCTCCTTGACAGATAGCCGTTCCCAAGAGACCCAGTACTTC. Its protein is CASSSLTDSRSQETQYF.

Only a few counts were recorded for this clonotype. V gene TRBV6-2 or TRBV6-3 combines with J gene TRBJ1-1, with TRBD1 as a possible D gene (6 bases). Trimming cost V 6 bases and J 6 bases, with 14 bases left between them. Germline CDR1 reads MNHEY; CDR2 reads SVGEGT. This CDR3 contains 13 residues. This chain's CDR3 is CASRYGRTAEAFF. In nucleotides, the CDR3 is TGTGCCAGCAGGTACGGGAGGACAGCTGAAGCTTTCTTT.

This clonotype was picked up a small number of times. This rearrangement joins TRBV20-1 to TRBJ2-7; 7 nucleotides agree with TRBD2. This CDR3 is 12 amino acids long. The J segment lost 6 bases and the V segment lost 4 bases, leaving 6 bases of the junction unmatched. Per germline, CDR1 DFQATT and CDR2 SNEGSKA (reference sequence). The CDR3 DNA is TGCAGTGCTACAGGCGGGACTACCGAGCAGTACTTC. As protein: CSATGGTTEQYF.

J is TRBJ2-3 and V is TRBV30, with a weak D call TRBD1 (6 bases). Germline values: CDR1 GTSNPN, CDR2 SVGIG (reference sequence). The V end was cut by 5 bases, the J end by 7 bases, with 19 bases between. This CDR3 is built from 14 residues. The DNA of the CDR3 is TGTGCCTGGTCGACGGGGACAACCGTCCATACGCAGTATTTT. Its protein is CAWSTGTTVHTQYF.

This clonotype showed up just a few times. The J gene is TRBJ1-1, the V gene TRBV12-3 or TRBV12-4; D remains unclear. The CDR3 sequence is 14 residues long. Between the trimmed V and J ends, which lost 3 bases and 2 bases, there was a span of 10 bases. The CDR3 DNA follows: TGTGCCAGCAGTTTGCATCAGACAAACACTGAAGCTTTCTTT. This gives the protein CASSLHQTNTEAFF.